This T cell receptor (beta chain) was sequenced for a study of regulatory T cells in long-lasting Graves disease. Described time point: newly diagnosed GD, antithyroid drugs for less than 3 months. Following extraction of RNA from PBMCs, that RNA was used to make the TCR library. This CDR3 spans 16 amino acids. In germline, CDR1 is SGHKS, CDR2 YYEKEE (reference sequence). V trimming: 2 bases; J trimming: 2 bases; junction bases outside the gene matches: 6. Regarding this clonotype: Its antigen is unknown.

General observations from the study: A greater number of public clonotypes (approximately 2,500) was shared by persistent patients than by new patients (approximately 910). The study found lower TCR diversity in persistent Graves' patients than in newly diagnosed ones.

Arm-PCR of CDR3 regions and iRepertoire HTBI primers were the basis on which TCR beta libraries were built. TCRdb recomputed calls from the multiplex PCR reads with MiXCR, one row per CDR3 protein. The data hold about 530,000 distinct CDR3 sequences, with around 16% observed a single time. A further study also used this sample, focusing on T cells in Graves' hyperthyroidism and ophthalmopathy. Per that study: Aged 18 to 65, the patients had hyperthyroidism that was newly diagnosed and had lasted under 2 months. For the diagnoses, clinical symptoms, serum thyroxine and TRAb, thyroid ultrasound and orbital computed tomography were used.

Material: peripheral blood mononuclear cells (PBMCs), obtained at new diagnosis, from a patient treated with antithyroid drugs. The rearrangement uses TRBV5-5 and TRBJ2-2, with 7 positions matching TRBD2. The receptor was isolated from a woman aged 35-65 years with Graves disease. The CDR3 is CASSLWGGRNTGELFF. DNA for the CDR3: TGTGCCAGCAGCTTATGGGGGGGACGAAACACCGGGGAGCTGTTTTTT.